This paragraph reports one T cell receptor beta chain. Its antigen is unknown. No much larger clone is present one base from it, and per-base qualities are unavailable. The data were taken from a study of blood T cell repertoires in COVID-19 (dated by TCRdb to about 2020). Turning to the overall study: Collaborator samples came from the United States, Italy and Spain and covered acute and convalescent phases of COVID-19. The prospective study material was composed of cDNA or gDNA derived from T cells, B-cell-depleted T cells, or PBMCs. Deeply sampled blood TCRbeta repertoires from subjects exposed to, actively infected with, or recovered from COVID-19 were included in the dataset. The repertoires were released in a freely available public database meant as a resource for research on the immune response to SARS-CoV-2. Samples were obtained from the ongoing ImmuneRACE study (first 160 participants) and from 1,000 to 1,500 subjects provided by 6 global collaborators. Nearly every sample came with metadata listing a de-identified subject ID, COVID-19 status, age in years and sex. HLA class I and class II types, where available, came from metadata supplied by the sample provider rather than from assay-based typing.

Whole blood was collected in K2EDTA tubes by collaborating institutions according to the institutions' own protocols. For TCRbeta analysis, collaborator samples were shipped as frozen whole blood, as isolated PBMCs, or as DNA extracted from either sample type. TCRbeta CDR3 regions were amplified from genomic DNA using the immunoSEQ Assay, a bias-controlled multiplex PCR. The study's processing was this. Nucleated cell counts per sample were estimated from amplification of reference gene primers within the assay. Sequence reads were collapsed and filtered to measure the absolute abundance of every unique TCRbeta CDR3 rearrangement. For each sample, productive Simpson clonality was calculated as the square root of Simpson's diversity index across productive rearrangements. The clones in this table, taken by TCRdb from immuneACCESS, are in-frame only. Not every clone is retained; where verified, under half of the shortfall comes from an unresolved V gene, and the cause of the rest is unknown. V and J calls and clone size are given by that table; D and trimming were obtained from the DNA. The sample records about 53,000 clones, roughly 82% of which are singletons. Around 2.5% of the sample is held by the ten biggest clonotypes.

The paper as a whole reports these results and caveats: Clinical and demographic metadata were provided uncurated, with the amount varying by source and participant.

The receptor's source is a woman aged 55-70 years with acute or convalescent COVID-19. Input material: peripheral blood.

The bases are TGTGCCACCAGTGATTCTATTAACTATGGCTACACCTTC. Its protein product is CATSDSINYGYTF. The chain couples TRBV24-1 to TRBJ1-2; the D gene assignment is ambiguous. For CDR1 and CDR2, the germline V gene lists KGHDR and SFDVKD. From the cysteine through the phenylalanine, the CDR3 covers 13 amino acids. Only CDR3 DNA is held: 39 bases, read in frame from base 1. Relative to germline, V is 2 bases shorter and J is 1 base shorter, with 4 bases between their ends.